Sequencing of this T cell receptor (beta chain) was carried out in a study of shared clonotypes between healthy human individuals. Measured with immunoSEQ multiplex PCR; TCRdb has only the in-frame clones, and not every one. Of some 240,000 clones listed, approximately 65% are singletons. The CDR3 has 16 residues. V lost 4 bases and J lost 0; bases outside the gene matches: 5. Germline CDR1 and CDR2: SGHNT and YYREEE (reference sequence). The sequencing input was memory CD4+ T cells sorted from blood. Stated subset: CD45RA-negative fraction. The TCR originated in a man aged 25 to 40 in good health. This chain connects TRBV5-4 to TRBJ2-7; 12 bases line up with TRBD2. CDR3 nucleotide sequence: TGTGCCAGCAGCCACCGACTAGCGGGAGACTCCTACGAGCAGTACTTC. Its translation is CASSHRLAGDSYEQYF.